This note documents a single T cell receptor beta chain sequence. This specimen comes from a study of control samples from healthy donors and cancer patients. Germline-derived CDR1 and CDR2 are LGHDT and YNNKEL (reference sequence). V lost 11 bases and J 5 bases, leaving 18 bases between the germline ends. The CDR3 sequence is 14 residues long. The repertoire was sequenced with immunoSEQ multiplex PCR; TCRdb's copy has only in-frame clones and lacks some. The table lists around 68,000 clones, roughly 84% of them singletons. The sequence was collected from a woman in her forties or fifties with lung cancer. The specimen sequenced was PBMCs. V is TRBV3-1 (or the pseudogene TRBV3-2) and J is TRBJ2-2, with a possible D match to TRBD2 (6 bases). DNA for the CDR3: TGTGCCGTTCGAGGGGACTTTGGTACCGGGGAGCTGTTTTTT. Translating gives CAVRGDFGTGELFF.